The rows below give T cell receptor beta chains drawn from one sample of a study of blood T cell repertoires in COVID-19. Repertoires were generated with immunoSEQ multiplex PCR, while TCRdb's copy carries only in-frame clones and drops some. The table includes fewer than 55,000 clones, about 70% detected once. Sequenced sample: peripheral blood. These receptors all stem from a woman in her 70s with acute or convalescent COVID-19. The conserved cysteine and the conserved F or W are not part of the CDR3 here.

12	TRBV19	TRBJ1-2	ASSIPGQVHGYT
12	TRBV9	TRBJ2-3	ASSPREGPDTQY
14	TRBV5-1	TRBJ2-2	ASSWGTTQGTGELF
12	TRBV19	TRBJ2-5	ASSELAGKETQY
15	TRBV3-1/TRBV3-2	TRBJ2-5	ASSPRGPRISRGTQY
18	TRBV24-1	TRBJ2-6	ATSDASSTGRASGANVLT
15	TRBV28	TRBJ1-6	ASSLGTGKRFGSPLH
13	TRBV9	TRBJ2-3	ASSAAARNTDTQY
16	TRBV19	TRBJ2-3	ASSIPRTGGDRTDTQY
14	TRBV11-2	TRBJ2-1	ASSQLAGPVYNEQF
12	TRBV3-1/TRBV3-2	TRBJ1-2	ASSRGQARGGYT
12	TRBV27	TRBJ1-6	ASSLRQSSSPLH
9	TRBV19	TRBJ2-7	ASSQNYEQY
14	TRBV19	TRBJ1-5	ASAIQGWRSNQPQH
13	TRBV6-5	TRBJ1-4	ASSYSRNPNEKLF
11	TRBV10-3	TRBJ2-1	AISPGGADEQF
12	TRBV2	TRBJ2-3	ASRQGLAGDTQY
11	TRBV6-6	TRBJ2-7	ASTRQGADEQY
13	TRBV7-9	TRBJ1-6	ASSIRDSYNSPLH
11	TRBV29-1	TRBJ2-1	SVYTSGGGEQF
16	TRBV11-3	TRBJ2-3	ASSLTLAGGLGTDTQY
12	TRBV6-1	TRBJ2-7	ASSEVVQGHEQY
11	TRBV5-6	TRBJ2-1	ASSFAGLSEQF
13	TRBV19	TRBJ2-5	ASSTRPVNMETQY
11	TRBV18	TRBJ1-1	ASSPQRGTEAF
15	TRBV30	TRBJ1-5	AWSSRDRVAGCQPQH
9	TRBV5-5	TRBJ2-7	ASSVRGEQY
13	TRBV19	TRBJ2-3	ASRPSGRGTDTQY
14	TRBV5-4	TRBJ2-7	ASSSQSAGAYYEQY
13	TRBV6-2/TRBV6-3	TRBJ2-3	ASSYGDRAPDTQY
12	TRBV6-5	TRBJ2-5	ATLLLAGQETQY
14	TRBV7-2	TRBJ2-3	ASSLASSGAVDTQY
12	TRBV18	TRBJ2-7	ASSPGQEQYEQY
11	TRBV2	TRBJ1-5	AIRDRVSQPQH
13	TRBV18	TRBJ2-3	ASSTGTPSTDTQY
11	TRBV2	TRBJ1-1	ASSPTRTTEAF
14	TRBV5-1	TRBJ2-3	ASSKGSGGGTDTQY
14	TRBV7-6	TRBJ2-3	ASSLTSGSSRDTQY
13	TRBV19	TRBJ1-2	ASSSTGKAAEGYT
11	TRBV29-1	TRBJ1-4	SVEFAVNEKLF
11	TRBV19	TRBJ1-6	AARDRGYSPLH
12	TRBV7-2	TRBJ1-5	ASSLGGGYQPQH
13	TRBV19	TRBJ1-2	ASSILTGKANGYT